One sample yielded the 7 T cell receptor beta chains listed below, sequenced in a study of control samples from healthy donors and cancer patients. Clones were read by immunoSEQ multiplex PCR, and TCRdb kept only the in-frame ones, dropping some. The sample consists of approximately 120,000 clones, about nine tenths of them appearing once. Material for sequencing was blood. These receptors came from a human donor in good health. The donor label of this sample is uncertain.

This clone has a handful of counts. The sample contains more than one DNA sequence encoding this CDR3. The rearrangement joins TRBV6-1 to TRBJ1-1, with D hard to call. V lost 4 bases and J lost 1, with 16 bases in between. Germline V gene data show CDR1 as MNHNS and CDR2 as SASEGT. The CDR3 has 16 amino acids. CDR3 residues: CASSGVLAGGNTEAFF. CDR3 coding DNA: TGTGCCAGCAGTGGGGTTCTGGCGGGAGGGAACACTGAAGCTTTCTTT.

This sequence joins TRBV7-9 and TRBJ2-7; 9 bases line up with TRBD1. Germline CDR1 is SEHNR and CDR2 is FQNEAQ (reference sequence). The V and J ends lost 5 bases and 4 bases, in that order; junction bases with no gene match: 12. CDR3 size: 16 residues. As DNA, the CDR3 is TGTGCCAGCAGCCACACACAGGGGGCCGGTCCATACGAGCAGTACTTC. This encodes CASSHTQGAGPYEQYF.

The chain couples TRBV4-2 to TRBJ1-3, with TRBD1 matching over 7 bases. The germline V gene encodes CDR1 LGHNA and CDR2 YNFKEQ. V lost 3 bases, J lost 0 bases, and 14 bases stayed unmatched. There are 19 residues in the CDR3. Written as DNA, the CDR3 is TGTGCCAGCAGCCATCTCCTAGGGGGCAGCCGTGTCTCTGGAAACACCATATATTTT. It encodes CASSHLLGGSRVSGNTIYF.

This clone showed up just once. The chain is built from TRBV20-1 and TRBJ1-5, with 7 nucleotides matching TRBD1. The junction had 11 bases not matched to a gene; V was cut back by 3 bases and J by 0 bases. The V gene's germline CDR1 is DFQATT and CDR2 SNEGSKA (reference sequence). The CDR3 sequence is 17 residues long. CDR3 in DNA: TGCAGTGCTAGTGATCCCGGACAGGCATATAGCAATCAGCCCCAGCATTTT. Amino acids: CSASDPGQAYSNQPQHF.

The CDR3 here is CASRAQLGSTEAFF. In DNA, the CDR3 is TGTGCCAGCAGGGCACAGTTGGGATCAACTGAAGCTTTCTTT. This chain links TRBV6-5 with TRBJ1-1; no clear D. This CDR3 contains 14 residues. Germline values: CDR1 MNHEY, CDR2 SVGAGI. Between the trimmed V and J ends, which lost 6 bases and 5 bases, there was a span of 16 bases.

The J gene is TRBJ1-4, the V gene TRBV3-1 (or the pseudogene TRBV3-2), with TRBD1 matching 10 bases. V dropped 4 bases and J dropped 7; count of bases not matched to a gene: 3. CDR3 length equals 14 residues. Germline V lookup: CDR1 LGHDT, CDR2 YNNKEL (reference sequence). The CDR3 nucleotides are TGTGCCAGCAGCCCCGGGACAGGGGCTGAAAAACTGTTTTTT. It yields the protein CASSPGTGAEKLFF.

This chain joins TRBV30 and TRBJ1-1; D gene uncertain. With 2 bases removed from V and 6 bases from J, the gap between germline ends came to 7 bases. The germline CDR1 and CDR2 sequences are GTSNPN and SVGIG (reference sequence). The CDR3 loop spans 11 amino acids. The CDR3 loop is CAWSMGAEAFF. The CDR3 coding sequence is TGTGCCTGGAGTATGGGCGCTGAAGCTTTCTTT.